One sample yielded the 2 T cell receptor beta chains listed below, sequenced in a study of cytomegalovirus exposure and HLA in healthy donors. Profiling relied on immunoSEQ multiplex PCR, and the TCRdb table lists in-frame clones only, not all of them. The sample shows 150,000 to 200,000 clones, about four fifths of them seen only once. Sequencing was done on a sample of PBMCs. The receptors stem from a man younger than 35 in good health and CMV-seropositive.

The chain has TRBV4-2 and TRBJ2-5; 12 positions match TRBD2. Per the germline V gene, CDR1 is LGHNA and CDR2 is YNFKEQ. The CDR3 totals 15 residues. Losses at the gene ends were 4 bases for V and 4 bases for J; bases not matched to a gene: 4. The CDR3 protein is CASSLPGLAGETQYF. The CDR3 nucleotides are TGTGCCAGCAGCCTCCCGGGACTAGCGGGAGAGACCCAGTACTTC.

The chain couples TRBV28 to TRBJ1-1; D possibly corresponds to TRBD1 (5 bases). The length of the CDR3 is 16 residues. Germline V gene lookup returns CDR1 MDHEN and CDR2 SYDVKM. Trimming cost V 3 bases and J 4 bases, with 18 bases left between them. This chain's CDR3 is CASSFPGRGVSTEAFF. The CDR3 nucleotides read TGTGCCAGCAGTTTCCCCGGCCGGGGGGTGAGCACTGAAGCTTTCTTT.